The next 17 T cell receptor beta chains were all read from a single sample in a study of blood T cell repertoires in COVID-19. The protocol was immunoSEQ multiplex PCR, while the TCRdb copy is restricted to in-frame clones and leaves out a portion. The sample contains hundreds of thousands of clones, roughly 83% of which appear only once. Source material: PBMCs or T cells enriched from blood (not recorded which). These receptors all come from a woman in her forties or fifties who had recovered from COVID-19.

This rearrangement joins TRBV7-3 to TRBJ2-3, with 10 nucleotides matching TRBD2. V lost 2 bases and J lost 4; bases outside the gene matches: 9. Germline CDR1 SGHTA, CDR2 FQGTGA. This CDR3 is 17 amino acids long. CDR3 coding DNA: TGTGCCAGCAGCTTAGGGGAACTAGCGGGGCGTCCAGATACGCAGTATTTT. Its protein product is CASSLGELAGRPDTQYF. Full variable domain (outside the CDR3, taken from reference TRBV7-3 and TRBJ2-3): GAGVSQTPSNKVTEKGKYVELRCDPISGHTALYWYRQSLGQGPEFLIYFQGTGAADDSGLPNDRFFAVRPEGSVSTLKIQRTERGDSAVYLCASSLGELAGRPDTQYFGPGTRLTVL.

V usage is TRBV6-1 and J usage is TRBJ1-1, with D tentatively TRBD1 (5 bases). The V and J ends lost 2 bases and 6 bases respectively, with 13 bases between them. Germline loops: CDR1 MNHNS, CDR2 SASEGT. This CDR3 spans 14 amino acids. The CDR3 spells CASSEYSGDAEAFF. For the CDR3, the DNA is TGTGCCAGCAGTGAATACTCGGGGGACGCTGAAGCTTTCTTT.

The rearrangement links TRBV4-1 to TRBJ2-1, with D possibly TRBD1 on 5 matching bases. The CDR3 has 12 amino acids. The V gene lost 2 bases and the J gene lost 9 bases, with 8 bases spanning the gap. Germline V gene lookup returns CDR1 MGHRA and CDR2 YSYEKL. The CDR3 loop reads CASSQQGGEQFF. As DNA, the CDR3 is TGCGCCAGCAGCCAACAGGGTGGTGAGCAGTTCTTC.

The rearrangement uses TRBV3-1 (or the pseudogene TRBV3-2) and TRBJ2-6; D remains ambiguous. Germline loops: CDR1 LGHDT, CDR2 YNNKEL (reference sequence). Trimming removed 4 bases at V and 2 bases at J, with 9 bases between. This CDR3 is 15 amino acids long. CDR3 coding DNA: TGTGCCAGCAGCCCTACGCGCGCTGGGGCCAACGTCCTGACTTTC. It is translated as CASSPTRAGANVLTF.

The chain joins TRBV14 to TRBJ2-3; tentative D call: TRBD2 (5 bases). The germline V and J ends were trimmed by 0 bases and 0 bases, with 13 bases remaining between them. The length of the CDR3 is 17 residues. Germline V gene sequence: CDR1 SGHDN, CDR2 FVKESK. The chain's CDR3 is CASSQDRGLLSTDTQYF. The CDR3 bases are TGTGCCAGCAGCCAAGATAGAGGACTCCTAAGCACAGATACGCAGTATTTT.

The chain couples TRBV7-2 to TRBJ1-6, with unresolved D. The V gene lost 5 bases and the J gene lost 7 bases, with 15 bases spanning the gap. This CDR3 region has 15 residues. Germline V CDR1 and CDR2: SGHTA, FQGNSA. This CDR3 is CASSNSMKANSPLHF. CDR3 bases: TGTGCCAGCAGCAACAGTATGAAGGCCAATTCACCCCTCCACTTT.

The rearrangement uses TRBV5-1 and TRBJ1-1; D uncertain. In germline, CDR1 is SGHRS, CDR2 YFSETQ. The CDR3 consists of 13 residues. V was trimmed by 2 bases and J by 4 bases, leaving 9 bases between them. The CDR3 here is CASSFERPTEAFF. The CDR3, as DNA: TGCGCCAGCAGCTTTGAGAGGCCCACTGAAGCTTTCTTT.

J is TRBJ2-1 and V is TRBV5-8; 10 positions agree with TRBD1. V gave up 4 bases and J gave up 8 bases; unmatched junction bases: 12. The CDR3 runs 16 residues. Germline values: CDR1 SGHTS, CDR2 YDEGEE. This CDR3 is CASSRPPGQGYYEQFF. In nucleotides, the CDR3 is TGTGCCAGCAGCCGCCCCCCGGGACAGGGGTATTATGAGCAGTTCTTC.

This chain links TRBV5-6 with TRBJ1-4; D is undetermined. Germline-derived CDR1 and CDR2 are SGHDT and YYEEEE. V was shortened by 1 base and J by 5 bases, with 9 bases between the two germline ends. This CDR3 spans 14 amino acids. CDR3: CASSLRSFNEKLFF. The CDR3 DNA reads TGTGCCAGCAGCTTGCGGAGCTTCAATGAAAAACTGTTTTTT.

The chain couples TRBV6-5 to TRBJ2-7; TRBD1 matches 9 bases. The CDR3 length is 14 residues. V gave up 7 bases and J gave up 7 bases; unmatched junction bases: 11. The germline gives CDR1 MNHEY, CDR2 SVGAGI. The CDR3 DNA sequence: TGTGCCAGCACCTGGGACAGGGCCCGAGGGGAGCAGTACTTC. This sequence encodes CASTWDRARGEQYF.

This sequence joins TRBV28 and TRBJ1-1; 7 bases match TRBD1. Germline assignment: CDR1 MDHEN and CDR2 SYDVKM. Trimming took 0 bases from V and 3 from J; bases not matched to a gene: 16. The length of the CDR3 is 19 residues. CDR3: CASSLWAVRGPQGDTEAFF. Written as DNA, the CDR3 is TGTGCCAGCAGTTTATGGGCCGTAAGGGGACCCCAGGGGGACACTGAAGCTTTCTTT.

This chain links TRBV7-9 with TRBJ2-7, with 7 bases matching TRBD1. The trim removed 3 bases at V and 2 bases at J, leaving 7 bases unmatched. Germline assignment: CDR1 SEHNR and CDR2 FQNEAQ (reference sequence). The CDR3 consists of 15 residues. The CDR3 sequence: CASSFGWGTAYEQYF. The CDR3 DNA follows: TGTGCCAGCAGCTTCGGGTGGGGGACAGCCTACGAGCAGTACTTC.

This clone showed up just a few times. The chain combines TRBV11-3 with TRBJ2-2; no definite D call. Germline values: CDR1 SGHNT, CDR2 YENEEA. The CDR3 is made up of 13 amino acids. V lost 3 bases to trimming and J lost 7 bases, with 9 bases between them. CDR3 DNA: TGTGCCAGCAGCTTCCGGCGGAACGGGGAGCTGTTTTTT. This gives the protein CASSFRRNGELFF.

The CDR3 coding sequence is TGCGCCAGCAGCCACCGGGACAGCGGCTCCTACGAGCAGTACTTC. It yields the protein CASSHRDSGSYEQYF. This chain connects TRBV4-1 to TRBJ2-7; 7 bases are shared with TRBD1. CDR1 and CDR2 from the germline V gene are MGHRA and YSYEKL. The CDR3 is 15 residues long. V lost 3 bases and J lost 0; bases outside the gene matches: 5.

V is TRBV19 and J is TRBJ1-1; 7 bases align to TRBD1. The CDR3 is 15 amino acids. Germline lookup yields CDR1 LNHDA and CDR2 SQIVND (reference sequence). Trimming at V came to 5 bases and at J to 2 bases, leaving 8 bases not matched to a gene. CDR3 bases: TGTGCCAGTAGTCCTTGGACAGGAGGAAACACTGAAGCTTTCTTT. Translated, it gives CASSPWTGGNTEAFF.

This clone was seen at least ten times. The chain couples TRBV10-1 to TRBJ2-5, with 7 bases that match TRBD1. J gave up 4 bases and V 2 bases, and 4 bases lay outside the gene matches. CDR1 is WNHNN and CDR2 is SYGVQD in the germline V gene (reference sequence). The CDR3 is 14 residues long. CDR3 coding DNA: TGCGCCAGCAGTGAGGGGCGACAGGGAGAGACCCAGTACTTC. Translating it yields CASSEGRQGETQYF.

This sequence joins TRBV28 and TRBJ2-7; a possible D gene is TRBD1 (6 bases). The CDR3 consists of 19 residues. Per germline, CDR1 MDHEN and CDR2 SYDVKM. Trimming removed 1 base from V and 1 base from J, with 23 bases in between. The CDR3 region has the DNA TGTGCCAGCAGTTTATTAAGTTTTCGAACAGGGCCAAAATCCTACGAGCAGTACTTC. This sequence encodes CASSLLSFRTGPKSYEQYF.